The 23 T cell receptor beta chains listed next were all sequenced from one sample in a study of blood T cell repertoires in COVID-19. The table came from immunoSEQ multiplex PCR; TCRdb's copy has only in-frame clones and leaves some out. The sample gives 110,000 to 150,000 clones, roughly four fifths of which show up once; more than 7% is in the top ten. Sample: peripheral blood. All receptors derive from a human donor in a cohort sampled during active COVID-19.

V usage is TRBV7-2 and J usage is TRBJ1-2; D gene unclear. The V end was cut by 0 bases, the J end by 2 bases, with 4 bases between. This CDR3 region has 13 residues. Germline-derived CDR1 and CDR2 are SGHTA and FQGNSA. DNA for the CDR3: TGTGCCAGCAGCTTAGCCCGGAACTATGGCTACACCTTC. Residues: CASSLARNYGYTF.

The V call is TRBV3-1 (or the pseudogene TRBV3-2), the J call TRBJ2-3, with 7 bases lining up with TRBD2. Germline CDR1 LGHDT, CDR2 YNNKEL (reference sequence). Unmatched junction bases numbered 8, after V lost 4 bases and J lost 1 base. CDR3 length: 16 residues. The CDR3 nucleotides are TGTGCCAGCAGCCTCGTTGGGGGAGGGGGCACAGATACGCAGTATTTT. Protein sequence: CASSLVGGGGTDTQYF.

The V and J genes are TRBV3-1 (or the pseudogene TRBV3-2) and TRBJ2-5; TRBD1 is a possible D gene (6 bases). Looked up from germline, CDR1 is LGHDT and CDR2 is YNNKEL (reference sequence). The CDR3 extends over 14 amino acids. V gave up 1 base and J gave up 5 bases, with 11 bases separating them. This chain's CDR3 is CASSQATGLETQYF. As DNA, the CDR3 is TGTGCCAGCAGCCAAGCTACAGGGTTGGAGACCCAGTACTTC.

The chain is built from TRBV5-1 and TRBJ2-3, with 8 bases fitting TRBD2. Germline CDR1 and CDR2: SGHRS and YFSETQ. The CDR3 is 16 amino acids. J was trimmed by 2 bases and V by 0 bases; bases with no gene match: 5. The CDR3 protein is CASSLDGGGTTDTQYF. CDR3 in DNA: TGCGCCAGCAGCTTGGACGGCGGGGGGACCACAGATACGCAGTATTTT.

V usage is TRBV6-5 and J usage is TRBJ1-5; D possibly corresponds to TRBD1 (6 bases). CDR1 and CDR2 from the germline V gene are MNHEY and SVGAGI. CDR3 length equals 15 residues. The germline V and J ends were trimmed by 5 bases and 3 bases, with 14 bases remaining between them. The CDR3 DNA follows: TGTGCCAGCAGTACAGGGTTCAATACCAATCAGCCCCAGCATTTT. The encoded protein is CASSTGFNTNQPQHF.

The chain links TRBV5-1 to TRBJ1-5; D is uncertain. The CDR3 is 15 amino acids. The germline V and J ends were trimmed by 0 bases and 3 bases, with 10 bases remaining between them. From germline, CDR1 is SGHRS and CDR2 YFSETQ. The chain's CDR3 is CASSLGYGDNQPQHF. CDR3 DNA sequence: TGCGCCAGCAGCTTGGGATATGGAGACAATCAGCCCCAGCATTTT.

The chain has TRBV10-3 and TRBJ2-7; D perhaps matches TRBD1 (6 bases). The germline V and J ends were trimmed by 0 bases and 6 bases, with 12 bases remaining between them. The CDR3 is 14 amino acids. CDR1 is ENHRY and CDR2 is SYGVKD in the germline V gene. The DNA for the CDR3 is TGTGCCATCAGTGAGTCGACAGGTTCGGGCGAGCAGTACTTC. Translating gives CAISESTGSGEQYF.

This clone was recorded a few times. The chain has TRBV25-1 and TRBJ1-5, with D possibly TRBD1 on 6 matching bases. In germline, CDR1 is MGHDK, CDR2 SYGVNS. V lost 3 bases and J lost 6, with 6 bases in between. This CDR3 has 12 residues. The CDR3 loop reads CASSDRGQPQHF. CDR3 sequence (DNA): TGTGCCAGCAGTGACAGGGGTCAGCCCCAGCATTTT.

The rearrangement uses TRBV7-9 and TRBJ2-5; 7 bases map to TRBD1. Germline V CDR1 and CDR2: SEHNR, FQNEAQ (reference sequence). This CDR3 region has 16 residues. The junction had 13 bases not matched to a gene; V was cut back by 6 bases and J by 3 bases. CDR3 amino acids: CASSFSPGQREETQYF. DNA of the CDR3: TGTGCCAGCAGTTTTAGCCCGGGACAGAGAGAAGAGACCCAGTACTTC.

The V call is TRBV6-5, the J call TRBJ1-5, with a possible D match to TRBD1 (5 bases). Germline V lookup: CDR1 MNHEY, CDR2 SVGAGI. V lost 6 bases, J lost 0 bases, and 9 bases lay in between. This CDR3 contains 14 residues. The CDR3 DNA reads as TGTGCCAGCAGAGACAGCCATAGCAATCAGCCCCAGCATTTT. Encoded protein: CASRDSHSNQPQHF.

The V gene is TRBV10-3, the J gene TRBJ1-1, with D perhaps TRBD1 (5 bases). The V end was cut by 6 bases, the J end by 4 bases, with 21 bases between. CDR3 length equals 16 residues. From germline, CDR1 is ENHRY and CDR2 SYGVKD. This CDR3 is CAIRGPPGDVSTEAFF. The DNA for the CDR3 is TGTGCCATCAGGGGTCCTCCGGGGGACGTTAGCACTGAAGCTTTCTTT.

The V gene is TRBV3-1 (or the pseudogene TRBV3-2), the J gene TRBJ2-2; TRBD1 aligns across 8 bases. The germline V gene encodes CDR1 LGHDT and CDR2 YNNKEL (reference sequence). This CDR3 is 15 amino acids long. After removal of 6 bases from V and 3 bases from J, the junction contained 6 bases not matched to a gene. DNA of the CDR3: TGTGCCAGCAGACGACAGGGGAGCGACACCGGGGAGCTGTTTTTT. Translating gives CASRRQGSDTGELFF.

The gene calls are TRBV14 and TRBJ2-1; 8 bases are a match to TRBD2. CDR3 length equals 12 residues. The V and J ends lost 2 bases and 14 bases, in that order; junction bases with no gene match: 5. Germline CDR1 reads SGHDN; CDR2 reads FVKESK. In DNA, the CDR3 is TGTGCCAGCAGCCAACCGCCGGGAGGGGAGTTCTTC. It codes for CASSQPPGGEFF.

The rearrangement joins TRBV2 to TRBJ1-2; D not resolved. The CDR3 length is 13 residues. The germline V gene has CDR1 SNHLY and CDR2 FYNNEI. The V end lost 7 bases, the J end lost 4 bases, and 13 bases lay between the germline ends. DNA for the CDR3: TGTGCCAGCATGCGGCGCTACGTCTATGGCTACACCTTC. Encoded protein: CASMRRYVYGYTF.

This chain connects TRBV6-5 to TRBJ1-5, with a tentative D call TRBD1 (5 bases). Germline V lookup: CDR1 MNHEY, CDR2 SVGAGI. Trimming took 6 bases from V and 3 from J, leaving 9 bases between them. The CDR3 is 13 amino acids. CDR3 region: CASSPGPNQPQHF. The CDR3 nucleotides read TGTGCCAGCAGCCCAGGGCCCAATCAGCCCCAGCATTTT.

This chain uses TRBV29-1 with TRBJ2-2; 13 nucleotides match TRBD2. In germline, CDR1 is SQVTM, CDR2 ANQGSEA. The CDR3 loop spans 15 amino acids. The V segment lost 4 bases and the J segment 1 base; nucleotides outside the gene matches: 0. The DNA for the CDR3 is TGCAGCGTTGGGACTAGCGGGGGGAACACCGGGGAGCTGTTTTTT. This encodes CSVGTSGGNTGELFF.

The chain combines TRBV9 with TRBJ1-6; 11 nucleotides line up with TRBD1. V shed 3 bases and J 10 bases; nucleotides not matched to a gene: 6. The CDR3 spans 15 residues. Germline-derived CDR1 and CDR2 are SGDLS and YYNGEE. CDR3 DNA sequence: TGTGCCAGCAGCGAACAGGGGACAGGGGGATCACCCCTCCACTTT. It encodes CASSEQGTGGSPLHF.

This sequence joins TRBV5-1 and TRBJ2-7; D ambiguous. V gave up 0 bases and J gave up 0 bases, with 10 bases separating them. Germline V lookup: CDR1 SGHRS, CDR2 YFSETQ. There are 15 residues in the CDR3. CDR3: CASSLGAGISYEQYF. The DNA of the CDR3 is TGCGCCAGCAGCTTGGGGGCAGGAATCTCCTACGAGCAGTACTTC.

CDR3 region: CASSLSSKGGGEAFF. The CDR3 nucleotides read TGTGCCAGCAGCTTAAGCTCGAAAGGGGGCGGTGAAGCTTTCTTT. The V and J genes are TRBV7-3 and TRBJ1-1, with 7 bases that match TRBD1. The CDR3 length is 15 residues. The ends lost 1 base at V and 7 bases at J; junction bases unmatched: 9. Germline V lookup: CDR1 SGHTA, CDR2 FQGTGA.

The rearrangement joins TRBV29-1 to TRBJ1-2, with 11 bases identical to TRBD1. V trimming: 3 bases; J trimming: 6 bases; junction bases outside the gene matches: 6. The V gene's germline CDR1 is SQVTM and CDR2 ANQGSEA. This CDR3 has 14 residues. The CDR3 loop reads CSVDADRGLDGYTF. The CDR3 coding sequence is TGCAGCGTTGACGCGGACAGGGGGCTCGATGGCTACACCTTC.

The chain recombines TRBV10-3 with TRBJ2-7; D might be TRBD2 (6 bases). The V end was cut by 0 bases, the J end by 4 bases, with 13 bases between. The CDR3 has 15 residues. Germline-derived CDR1 and CDR2 are ENHRY and SYGVKD. The CDR3 sequence: CAISESTGGDYEQYF. As DNA, the CDR3 is TGTGCCATCAGTGAGTCGACCGGCGGGGATTACGAGCAGTACTTC.

The chain combines TRBV29-1 with TRBJ2-7; perhaps TRBD2 as D (6 bases). Looked up from germline, CDR1 is SQVTM and CDR2 is ANQGSEA. V lost 3 bases and J lost 6, with 21 bases in between. This CDR3 region has 15 residues. For the CDR3, the DNA is TGCAGCGTTGAGTGGGAGTTCTCCGGGGAGGCCGAGCAGTACTTC. Protein product: CSVEWEFSGEAEQYF.

The J gene is TRBJ1-5, the V gene TRBV28; 10 nucleotides line up with TRBD1. The V gene end was trimmed by 5 bases and the J gene end by 7 bases; junction bases not matched to a gene: 8. Germline V CDR1 and CDR2: MDHEN, SYDVKM. The CDR3 has 15 residues. CDR3 sequence (DNA): TGTGCCAGCAGTACGACAGGGGGCACAGGGCAGCCCCAGCATTTT. Amino acids: CASSTTGGTGQPQHF.